This T cell receptor beta chain was sequenced in a study of breast tumors, draining lymph nodes, adjacent tissues. Study outcomes and limitations: Luminal-like breast cancer showed significantly higher tumor–nontumor repertoire similarity than basal-like. Data fit most tumor T cells coming from lymph node, expanding in tumor. Tumor TCR diversity was below lymph nodes but above nontumor tissue.

Many counts were recorded for this clonotype. What it binds is not known. TCRdb called the multiplex PCR reads again in MiXCR, with one record for every CDR3 protein. The sample carries 160,000 or so distinct CDR3 sequences, more than 25% recorded once. Germline trimming cut 2 bases from V and 3 bases from J; bases unmatched to any gene: 8. Looked up from germline, CDR1 is DFQATT and CDR2 is SNEGSKA (reference sequence). There are 16 residues in the CDR3. Breast cancer patients provided tissue from their axillary draining lymph nodes. The chain uses TRBV20-1 and TRBJ2-1; 9 bases agree with TRBD1. This TCR was sampled from a female donor with breast cancer. Some clones in this sample may be carry-over from other donors' samples. Source material: axillary lymph node tissue. CDR3 nucleotide sequence: TGCAGTGCTAGACCGAGTAACAGGGGGCGCTACAATGAGCAGTTCTTC. Translating gives CSARPSNRGRYNEQFF.